One sample yielded the 5 T cell receptor beta chains listed below, sequenced in a study of OX40 agonist ivuxolimab in advanced cancers. Method: immunoSEQ multiplex PCR; TCRdb's copy keeps in-frame clones and lacks some. Among tens of thousands of clones listed, 90% to 95% were seen once. The input for sequencing was CD4+ or CD8+ T cells sorted from blood, taken in a trial of the OX40 agonist ivuxolimab. These receptors were collected from an adult with an advanced solid tumor such as melanoma, head and neck, liver or kidney cancer.

The V gene is TRBV18, the J gene TRBJ1-3; 8 positions agree with TRBD1. The germline CDR1 and CDR2 sequences are KGHSH and LQKENI. The CDR3 sequence is 13 residues long. The ends lost 6 bases at V and 4 bases at J; junction bases unmatched: 2. CDR3 nucleotide sequence: TGTGCCAGCTCCCAGGGGGCCGGAAACACCATATATTTT. Translated, it gives CASSQGAGNTIYF.

This clone has more than one count but fewer than ten. The chain combines TRBV2 with TRBJ1-2; D ambiguous. The CDR3 totals 14 residues. Germline assignment: CDR1 SNHLY and CDR2 FYNNEI. Trimming cost V 5 bases and J 0 bases, with 10 bases left between them. Here the CDR3 DNA reads TGTGCCAGCAGTCCTCTTAGCTCTAACTATGGCTACACCTTC. The encoded protein is CASSPLSSNYGYTF.

The rearrangement joins TRBV6-5 to TRBJ2-7; unclear D gene. The V gene's germline CDR1 is MNHEY and CDR2 SVGAGI. The CDR3 contains 11 residues. The V end lost 6 bases, the J end lost 1 base, and 4 bases lay between the germline ends. DNA of the CDR3: TGTGCCAGCAGATTTTCCTACGAGCAGTACTTC. It specifies CASRFSYEQYF.

The chain links TRBV6-5 to TRBJ2-7; 12 bases fit TRBD1. CDR3 length: 14 residues. Germline CDR1 and CDR2: MNHEY and SVGAGI. The junction had 6 bases not matched to a gene; V was cut back by 6 bases and J by 6 bases. DNA of the CDR3: TGTGCCAGCAGGAAGGGACAGGGGGCGACCGAGCAGTACTTC. Amino acids: CASRKGQGATEQYF.

This clone has a single count. The chain has TRBV7-9 and TRBJ2-7; 7 bases agree with TRBD2. CDR3 length: 14 residues. V shed 5 bases and J 5 bases; nucleotides not matched to a gene: 9. Germline V gives CDR1 SEHNR, CDR2 FQNEAQ (reference sequence). CDR3 coding DNA: TGTGCCAGCAGCCGGACGGCGGCGGGGGACGAGCAGTACTTC. Translating it yields CASSRTAAGDEQYF.